This TCR beta chain came from a study of blood T cell repertoires in COVID-19. Assay used: immunoSEQ multiplex PCR; TCRdb lists only in-frame clones, some missing. The top ten hold 2.5% to 3% of the sample, which has fewer than 200,000 clones, approximately 86% seen once. This TCR was recovered from a woman older than 75 with COVID-19, enrolled during active disease. Sequencing used peripheral blood.

In DNA, the CDR3 is TGCAGTGCTAGTGGTCCTGCTAGGCGGAACACCGGGGAGCTGTTTTTT. This codes for CSASGPARRNTGELFF. The chain is built from TRBV20-1 and TRBJ2-2; the D is unclear. This CDR3 has 16 amino acids. The germline CDR1 and CDR2 sequences are DFQATT and SNEGSKA (reference sequence). V was shortened by 3 bases and J by 1 base, with 15 bases between the two germline ends.